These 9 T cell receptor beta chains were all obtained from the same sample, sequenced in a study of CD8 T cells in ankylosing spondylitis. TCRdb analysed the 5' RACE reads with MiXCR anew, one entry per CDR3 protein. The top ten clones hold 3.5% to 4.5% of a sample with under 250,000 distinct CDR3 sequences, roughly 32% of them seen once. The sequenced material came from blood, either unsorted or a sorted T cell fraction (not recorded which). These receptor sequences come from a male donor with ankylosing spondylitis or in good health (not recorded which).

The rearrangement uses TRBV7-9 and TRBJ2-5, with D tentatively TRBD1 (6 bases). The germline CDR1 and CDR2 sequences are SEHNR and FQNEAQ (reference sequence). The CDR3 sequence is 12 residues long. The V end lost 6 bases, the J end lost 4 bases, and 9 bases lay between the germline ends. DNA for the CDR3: TGTGCCAGCAGGACAGGAGGAGAGACCCAGTACTTC. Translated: CASRTGGETQYF.

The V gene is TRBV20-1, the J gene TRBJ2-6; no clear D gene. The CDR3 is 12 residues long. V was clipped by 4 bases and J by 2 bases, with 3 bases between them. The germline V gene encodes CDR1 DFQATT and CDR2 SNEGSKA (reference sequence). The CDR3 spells CSANAGANVLTF. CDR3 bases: TGCAGTGCTAATGCTGGGGCCAACGTCCTGACTTTC.

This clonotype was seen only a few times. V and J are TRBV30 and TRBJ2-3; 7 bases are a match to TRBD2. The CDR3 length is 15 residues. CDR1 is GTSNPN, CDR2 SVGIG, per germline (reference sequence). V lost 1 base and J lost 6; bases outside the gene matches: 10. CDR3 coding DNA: TGTGCCTGGAGTGCCATTGCATTCGGGGGGGATACGCAGTATTTT. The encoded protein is CAWSAIAFGGDTQYF.

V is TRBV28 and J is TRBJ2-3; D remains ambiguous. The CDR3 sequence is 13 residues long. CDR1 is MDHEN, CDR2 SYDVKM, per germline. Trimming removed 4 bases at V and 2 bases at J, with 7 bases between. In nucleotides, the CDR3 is TGTGCCAGCAGTTCTCGACCCACAGATACGCAGTATTTT. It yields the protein CASSSRPTDTQYF.

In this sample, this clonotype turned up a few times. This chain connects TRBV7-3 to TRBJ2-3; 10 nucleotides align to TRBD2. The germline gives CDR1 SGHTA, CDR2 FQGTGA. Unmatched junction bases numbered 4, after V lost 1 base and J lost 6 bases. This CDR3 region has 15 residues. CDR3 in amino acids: CASSLRLAGADTQYF. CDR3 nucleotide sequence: TGTGCCAGCAGCTTAAGGCTAGCGGGAGCTGATACGCAGTATTTT.

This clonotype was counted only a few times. The CDR3 region has the DNA TGTGCCAGCAGCTTGGTAGGGGGGTCCGCAGATACGCAGTATTTT. Encoded protein: CASSLVGGSADTQYF. The rearrangement uses TRBV5-4 and TRBJ2-3, with D perhaps assigned TRBD1 or TRBD2 (6 bases each). CDR1 and CDR2 from the germline V gene are SGHNT and YYREEE (reference sequence). V was shortened by 0 bases and J by 4 bases, with 12 bases between the two germline ends. This CDR3 has 15 amino acids.

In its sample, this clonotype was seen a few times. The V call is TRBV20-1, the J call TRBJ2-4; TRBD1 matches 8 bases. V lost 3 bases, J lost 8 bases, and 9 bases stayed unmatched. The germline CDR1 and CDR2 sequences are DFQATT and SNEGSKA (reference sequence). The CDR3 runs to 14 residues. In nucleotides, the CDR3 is TGCAGTGCTAGGCCGGGACAGGTGACGGACATTCAGTACTTC. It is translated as CSARPGQVTDIQYF.

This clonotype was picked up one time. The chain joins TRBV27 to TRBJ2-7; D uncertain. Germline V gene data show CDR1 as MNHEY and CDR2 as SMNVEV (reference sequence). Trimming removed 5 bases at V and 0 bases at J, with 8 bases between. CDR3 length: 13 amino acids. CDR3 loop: CASSPRSSYEQYF. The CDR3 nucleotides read TGTGCCAGCAGTCCGCGAAGCTCCTACGAGCAGTACTTC.

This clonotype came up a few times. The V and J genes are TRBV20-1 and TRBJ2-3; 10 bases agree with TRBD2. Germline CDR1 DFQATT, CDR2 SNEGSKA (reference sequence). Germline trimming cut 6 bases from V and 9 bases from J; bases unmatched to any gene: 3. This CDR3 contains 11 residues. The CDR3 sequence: CSAFSGGTQYF. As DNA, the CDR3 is TGCAGTGCCTTTAGCGGGGGGACGCAGTATTTT.